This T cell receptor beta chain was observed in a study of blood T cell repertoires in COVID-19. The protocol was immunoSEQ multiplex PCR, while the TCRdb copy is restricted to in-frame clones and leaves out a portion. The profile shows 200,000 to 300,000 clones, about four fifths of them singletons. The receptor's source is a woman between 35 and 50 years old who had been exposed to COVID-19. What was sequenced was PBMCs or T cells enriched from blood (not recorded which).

CDR3 sequence: CASSAFTGNTEAFF. The DNA for the CDR3 is TGTGCCAGCAGTGCATTTACAGGGAACACTGAAGCTTTCTTT. The chain links TRBV2 to TRBJ1-1; maybe TRBD1 (5 bases). V lost 4 bases and J 1 base, leaving 10 bases between the germline ends. The germline V gene has CDR1 SNHLY and CDR2 FYNNEI. The CDR3 totals 14 residues.